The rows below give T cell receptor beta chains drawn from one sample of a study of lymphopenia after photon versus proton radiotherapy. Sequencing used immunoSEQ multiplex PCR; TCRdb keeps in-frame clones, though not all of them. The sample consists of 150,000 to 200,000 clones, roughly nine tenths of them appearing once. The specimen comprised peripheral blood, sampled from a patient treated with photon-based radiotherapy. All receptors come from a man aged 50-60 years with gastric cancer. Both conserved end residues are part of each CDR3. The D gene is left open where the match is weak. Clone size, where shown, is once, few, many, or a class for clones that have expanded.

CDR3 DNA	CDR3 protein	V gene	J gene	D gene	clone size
TGTGCCAGCAGTCACCGGACAGGGGGCGGTGAGACCCAGTACTTC	CASSHRTGGGETQYF	TRBV6-4	TRBJ2-5	TRBD1	NA
TGTGCCAGTAGTATCGGATTAGCGGTACAAGAGACCCAGTACTTC	CASSIGLAVQETQYF	TRBV19	TRBJ2-5	NA	NA
TGTGCCAGCACAGAAACAGGGGATGACACTGAAGCTTTCTTT	CASTETGDDTEAFF	TRBV6-1	TRBJ1-1	TRBD1	NA
TGTGCCACCAGCAGCCCTGAATCTGGAGATACGCAGTATTTT	CATSSPESGDTQYF	TRBV15	TRBJ2-3	NA	NA
TGTGCCAGCAGCCTCCGTCGGTCTAGCGGGATCCAAGAGACCCAGTACTTC	CASSLRRSSGIQETQYF	TRBV11-2	TRBJ2-5	TRBD2	few
TGTGCCAGCAGCCCCGGGACTAGCGGGATCTACGAGCAGTACTTC	CASSPGTSGIYEQYF	TRBV7-2	TRBJ2-7	TRBD2	NA
TGTGCCAGCAGCCCCATAAGGCGGGACAGCGCTTACGAGCAGTACTTC	CASSPIRRDSAYEQYF	TRBV11-2	TRBJ2-7	NA	NA
TGTGCCAGCAGTGGGACAGCGAGCTCCTACGAGCAGTACTTC	CASSGTASSYEQYF	TRBV28	TRBJ2-7	TRBD1	NA
TGTGCCAGCAGCTTTGGGGAGAACACTGAAGCTTTCTTT	CASSFGENTEAFF	TRBV5-4	TRBJ1-1	NA	NA
TGTGCCAGCAGCTTACTAGCGGGAGCCGGGGAGCTGTTTTTT	CASSLLAGAGELFF	TRBV7-2	TRBJ2-2	TRBD2	NA
TGTGCCAGCAGCCCGCCGGGGGCTGGGGAGCTGTTTTTT	CASSPPGAGELFF	TRBV5-6	TRBJ2-2	NA	NA
TGTGCCAGCTCACCAGGGACAGCGCCCTACGAGCAGTACTTC	CASSPGTAPYEQYF	TRBV18	TRBJ2-7	TRBD1	NA
TGTGCCAGCAGCTCGTCAGAAGGGGGCTACACTGAAGCTTTCTTT	CASSSSEGGYTEAFF	TRBV7-8	TRBJ1-1	TRBD1	NA
TGTGCCAGCTCACCCCCGGGACCGCTCTCTGGAAACACCATATATTTT	CASSPPGPLSGNTIYF	TRBV18	TRBJ1-3	NA	NA
TGTGCCAGCAGTCCACAGGGGAGCAATCAGCCCCAGCATTTT	CASSPQGSNQPQHF	TRBV7-2	TRBJ1-5	TRBD1	NA
TGCAGCGTTCAGGGGCCCTCTGGAAACACCATATATTTT	CSVQGPSGNTIYF	TRBV29-1	TRBJ1-3	NA	NA
TGTGCCAGCAGCTTAACGGGACTAGACCACAATGAGCAGTTCTTC	CASSLTGLDHNEQFF	TRBV7-9	TRBJ2-1	TRBD2	NA
TGTGCCAGCAGCCCTGACCTTTGGGGAAGGGAAGAGACCCAGTACTTC	CASSPDLWGREETQYF	TRBV4-2	TRBJ2-5	NA	NA
TGCGCCAGCAGACCGTCCCTAGCGGGAGGGCGCAGTGAGCAGTTCTTC	CASRPSLAGGRSEQFF	TRBV5-1	TRBJ2-1	TRBD2	NA
TGTGCCAGCACCAGGGGGACTAGCGGGAGCAATGAGCAGTTCTTC	CASTRGTSGSNEQFF	TRBV6-5	TRBJ2-1	TRBD2	NA
TGTGCCAGCAGCTCGTTTCCCAACTATGGCTACACCTTC	CASSSFPNYGYTF	TRBV5-6	TRBJ1-2	NA	NA
TGTGCCAGCAGCTCCGGGACAGGGGCCTACAATGAGCAGTTCTTC	CASSSGTGAYNEQFF	TRBV5-6	TRBJ2-1	TRBD1	NA
TGTGCCAGCAGCCAAGTCCTCTCCGGGACTAGCGGAATATACGAGCAGTACTTC	CASSQVLSGTSGIYEQYF	TRBV4-2	TRBJ2-7	TRBD2	NA
TGTGCCAGCAGTACCCGACAGGGCGGTGGCTACACCTTC	CASSTRQGGGYTF	TRBV6-1	TRBJ1-2	TRBD1	NA
TGTGCCAGCAGCTTCGGCGGCAGCCGCTTCACAGATACGCAGTATTTT	CASSFGGSRFTDTQYF	TRBV7-3	TRBJ2-3	NA	NA
TGTGCCAGCAGTTACGACGATGGGGATGGCTACACCTTC	CASSYDDGDGYTF	TRBV6-6	TRBJ1-2	NA	NA
TGTGCCAGTAGTATGGGACAGGACCCCTACGAGCAGTACTTC	CASSMGQDPYEQYF	TRBV19	TRBJ2-7	TRBD1	NA
TGTGCCAGCAGCCAAGACAGGGCGGCTGGAAACACCATATATTTT	CASSQDRAAGNTIYF	TRBV4-2	TRBJ1-3	NA	few
TGTGCCAGCAGCGTAAGGGATACCCGCAGAGGCTCCGAGCAGTACTTC	CASSVRDTRRGSEQYF	TRBV9	TRBJ2-7	NA	NA
TGTGCCAGCAGCCCATTGGGAGGAGGGACCTACAATGAGCAGTTCTTC	CASSPLGGGTYNEQFF	TRBV7-2	TRBJ2-1	NA	NA
TGCGCCAGCAGCCAAGTCCTCCGGCGGACCGCGAACACCGGGGAGCTGTTTTTT	CASSQVLRRTANTGELFF	TRBV4-1	TRBJ2-2	NA	NA
TGTGCCAGCAGTCCCAGGACAGGAGTTAACTATGGCTACACCTTC	CASSPRTGVNYGYTF	TRBV6-5	TRBJ1-2	TRBD1	NA
TGTGCCAGCAGCTTGGCCGGGCCCCAAGGGAGCAATCAGCCCCAGCATTTT	CASSLAGPQGSNQPQHF	TRBV5-4	TRBJ1-5	NA	NA
TGTGCCACCTCTGAGTTTGGACAGGGAGGTACCGGGGAGCTGTTTTTT	CATSEFGQGGTGELFF	TRBV27	TRBJ2-2	TRBD1	few
TGTGCCAGCAGCTTGGGAGGGACAGGGGGACCCTATAGTGACGAGCAGTACTTC	CASSLGGTGGPYSDEQYF	TRBV5-8	TRBJ2-7	TRBD1	NA
TGTGCCAGCAGCCCGGGCGGCTCCTACAATGAGCAGTTCTTC	CASSPGGSYNEQFF	TRBV7-3	TRBJ2-1	NA	NA
TGTGCCAGCAACCTTCTAGCGGTAAGCTCCTACAATGAGCAGTTCTTC	CASNLLAVSSYNEQFF	TRBV21-1	TRBJ2-1	NA	once
TGTGCCTGGAGTGACCACCCCCTGGGGGGACAAGGCTATGGCTACACCTTC	CAWSDHPLGGQGYGYTF	TRBV30	TRBJ1-2	NA	NA
TGTGCCAGCAGCTTAGCTTGGGGGGTAGGTTACGAGCAGTACTTC	CASSLAWGVGYEQYF	TRBV7-2	TRBJ2-7	NA	NA
TGTGCCAGCAGCTTGGTACCACTAGCGACCGCCGGGGAGCTGTTTTTT	CASSLVPLATAGELFF	TRBV5-6	TRBJ2-2	TRBD2	NA
TGTGCCAGTAGTAACGGGGGAACTGAAGCTTTCTTT	CASSNGGTEAFF	TRBV19	TRBJ1-1	NA	NA
TGTGCCAGCAGTTCTCAGGGAAACACCATATATTTT	CASSSQGNTIYF	TRBV5-4	TRBJ1-3	NA	NA
TGTGCCAGCAGTCCCCGGAATTACGAGCAGTACTTC	CASSPRNYEQYF	TRBV28	TRBJ2-7	NA	NA